This TCR beta chain was captured by sequencing in a study of coeliac disease (dated by TCRdb to the early 2020s). Background for the entire study: Each coeliac patient fell into one of three classes: newly diagnosed active disease, refractory coeliac disease type I, or disease kept under control by a gluten-free diet. A total of around 30 patients were included in the full study, of whom around 22 had serologically confirmed coeliac disease and 8 were controls with non-small intestinal disorders. TRB sequencing succeeded for samples from around 27 subjects, including roughly 23 paired bulk unsorted intraepithelial and lamina propria cell samples. Small intestinal lymphocyte fractions from coeliac and non-coeliac patients were analysed in the study using next-generation sequencing of rearranged TRB and TRG CDR3 regions. The goal was to describe the TR repertoires of small intestinal T cells in active coeliac disease, in refractory type I coeliac disease, and in coeliac disease treated with a gluten-free diet. High-resolution HLA typing was unavailable, so biased TRBV7-2 usage was queried as a proof of principle.

The CDR3, cysteine through phenylalanine, is 15 amino acids long. The only DNA kept is the CDR3, 45 bases in frame from the first base. CDR1 and CDR2 are drawn from the germline V gene: SGHTA, FQGTGA. Trimming takes 5 bases from V and 0 bases from J, and the germline ends sit 13 bases apart. Receptor libraries were prepared by the immunoSEQ multiplex PCR assay. The TR loci underwent multiplexed PCR amplification, with J gene segments targeted by reverse primers and V gene segments targeted by forward primers. The amplified CDR3 regions were sequenced using the Illumina HiSeq System. Per the source publication's procedure: Closely related reads were merged with a nearest-neighbour algorithm so that PCR and sequencing errors were removed and data were collapsed into unique sequences. Each repertoire was summarised by clonality and by T cell density, with T cell density defined as TR molecules per amount of genomic DNA input. CDR3 amino acid sequences present in at least 80% of unsorted samples were defined as public TRs and were then tested for differential abundance between coeliac and control samples. Each lamina propria sample was queried against a list of 200 to 250 published gliadin-specific TRB sequences. Disease-group differences in clonality and density were tested with Kruskal-Wallis tests followed by Dunn post-tests. TCRdb mirrors the immuneACCESS table, restricted to in-frame sequences. Some clones are absent from its copies; in checked studies, under half trace to an unresolved V gene, and the reason for the others is unknown. D and trimming come from the DNA, and the V and J calls and clone size come from that table. This sample is represented by thousands of clones; 65% to 80% of them were singletons. Approximately 4.3% of the sample is held by the ten biggest clonotypes.

Aliquots of approximately 500,000 cells were frozen in DMSO/FBS in liquid nitrogen, and one aliquot per fraction was used for sequencing. Every one of the 30 study patients had an endoscopy and a small intestinal biopsy. To release lamina propria cells, the biopsy tissue left over after intraepithelial cell isolation was digested with collagenase. Genomic DNA was extracted from frozen unsorted cell fractions using the Qiagen DNeasy blood extraction kit. What the work shows at the level of the full study, not this receptor alone: TRB repertoires were found to be largely private, with most amino acid sequences unique to one sample, and no significant difference in V-gene usage was found between disease groups. Published gliadin-specific TRB sequences turned up in about 45% of the 18 coeliac lamina propria samples, compared with only 1 of 6 controls. TRB and TRG repertoires of active coeliac intraepithelial and lamina propria samples showed lower clonality than controls, suggesting recruitment of diverse T cells. The authors considered the approach unsuitable for unbiased detection of gliadin-specific T cells, which are scarce and rarely shared between patients. Cross-contamination between compartments was possible, because separating intraepithelial cells from lamina propria cells did not produce high-purity fractions.

In the case of this clone: Its antigen remains unidentified. No much larger clone is present one base from it, and per-base qualities are unavailable.

The TCR sequence derives from a woman younger than 35 with active celiac disease. The chain is encoded by TRBV7-3 joined to TRBJ1-1; the D gene identity is not certain. Material: lamina propria lymphocytes from the gut. The sample's cell subset or site label, decoded: lamina propria cell (LPC) fraction of small intestinal biopsy. Here the CDR3 is given as CASSPEAAMNTEAFF. The nucleotide sequence reads TGTGCCAGCAGCCCAGAGGCAGCCATGAACACTGAAGCTTTCTTT.